These 8 T cell receptor beta chains came from one sample sequenced in a study of cytomegalovirus exposure and HLA in healthy donors. The PCR employed 60 Vbeta primers together with 13 Jbeta primers. The repertoire was sequenced with immunoSEQ multiplex PCR; TCRdb's copy has only in-frame clones and lacks some. The sample lists about 62,000 clones, roughly 86% occurring once. The specimen sequenced was PBMCs. Receptors were obtained from a man younger than 35 in good health and CMV-seronegative.

The chain employs TRBV2 and TRBJ1-6; D gene ambiguous. Trimming left V 5 bases short and J 12 bases short, with 23 bases between. CDR1 is SNHLY and CDR2 is FYNNEI in the germline V gene. The CDR3 consists of 16 residues. CDR3 in DNA: TGTGCCAGCAGTTTCTGGGGTCCCCGGGATAATCAACCCCTCCACTTT. Translated: CASSFWGPRDNQPLHF.

This clone has only a few counts. This chain joins TRBV2 and TRBJ1-1; no reliable D call. The V gene lost 7 bases and the J gene lost 3 bases, with 12 bases spanning the gap. This CDR3 is built from 13 residues. The germline V gene has CDR1 SNHLY and CDR2 FYNNEI. CDR3 nucleotide sequence: TGTGCCAGCACCGGGGAAGTGGACACTGAAGCTTTCTTT. Translated: CASTGEVDTEAFF.

The V call is TRBV28, the J call TRBJ2-1; TRBD1 matches at 9 bases. The CDR3 is 14 amino acids. The V and J ends lost 3 bases and 7 bases, in that order; junction bases with no gene match: 4. Germline CDR1 and CDR2: MDHEN and SYDVKM. CDR3 DNA sequence: TGTGCCAGCAGTTTTTCACAGGGGGCGAATGAGCAGTTCTTC. Protein sequence: CASSFSQGANEQFF.

The chain employs TRBV30 and TRBJ1-1, with a tentative D call TRBD1 (6 bases). CDR3 length: 13 residues. V was shortened by 8 bases and J by 6 bases, with 19 bases between the two germline ends. CDR1 and CDR2 from the germline V gene are GTSNPN and SVGIG (reference sequence). The CDR3 nucleotides read TGTGCCCGGGGGGGGGCGGTTGGGGCTGAAGCTTTCTTT. It yields the protein CARGGAVGAEAFF. Variable domain in full (rest from reference TRBV30 and TRBJ1-1): SQTIHQWPATLVQPVGSPLSLECTVEGTSNPNLYWYRQAAGRGLQLLFYSVGIGQISSEVPQNLSASRPQDRQFILSSKKLLLSDSGFYLCARGGAVGAEAFFGQGTRLTVV.

This clone was observed a handful of times. CDR3 residues: CASSSGTADSNQPQHF. The CDR3 DNA reads as TGCGCCAGCAGCTCCGGGACAGCCGATAGCAATCAGCCCCAGCATTTT. The V call is TRBV5-1, the J call TRBJ1-5, with 7 bases matching TRBD1. CDR3 size: 16 residues. The trim removed 3 bases at V and 0 bases at J, leaving 6 bases unmatched. CDR1 SGHRS and CDR2 YFSETQ come from the germline V gene.

This chain uses TRBV21-1 with TRBJ1-4; TRBD1 is the table's D call and was not checked against the DNA. TRBV21-1 represents a pseudogene. The CDR3 totals 21 residues. The CDR3: CASSTRGGTGNMADSPEKLFF. The CDR3 DNA sequence: TGTGCCAGCAGCACTCGGGGAGGGACAGGGAATATGGCCGACAGTCCGGAAAAACTGTTTTTT.

This chain connects TRBV4-2 to TRBJ1-1; possible D gene TRBD1, 5 bases. Between the trimmed V and J ends, which lost 3 bases and 5 bases, there was a span of 16 bases. Germline CDR1 LGHNA, CDR2 YNFKEQ. This CDR3 region has 15 residues. CDR3: CASSQLGRGGTEAFF. CDR3 DNA sequence: TGTGCCAGCAGCCAGCTTGGAAGGGGCGGTACTGAAGCTTTCTTT.

The chain is built from TRBV14 and TRBJ1-1, with 8 nucleotides matching TRBD1. V was clipped by 2 bases and J by 1 base; unmatched bases: 9. The germline V gene encodes CDR1 SGHDN and CDR2 FVKESK. The CDR3 is 17 amino acids. As DNA, the CDR3 is TGTGCCAGCAGCCAATTATTAGGACAGGGCTCGAACACTGAAGCTTTCTTT. It encodes CASSQLLGQGSNTEAFF.